This T cell receptor beta chain was sequenced during a study of cytomegalovirus exposure and HLA in healthy donors. Study observations and caveats: Beyond CMV serostatus, there was no information to go on about immune exposure. According to a later analysis, most TCR beta chains associated with CMV appeared HLA-restricted.

Donors counted as nominally healthy when sampled, yet unrecorded immune exposures were likely. As concerns this clone: As yet, its antigen is unknown.

The CDR3 has 11 residues. In germline, CDR1 is KGHSH, CDR2 LQKENI. The V end was cut by 4 bases, the J end by 4 bases, with 5 bases between. The PCR ran on 60 Vbeta and 13 Jbeta primers. Sequenced by immunoSEQ multiplex PCR; TCRdb stores in-frame clones only, minus some. The sample shows approximately 200,000 clones, roughly four fifths of them seen only once. The sample was PBMCs. The V call is TRBV18, the J call TRBJ2-7; D gene uncertain. The TCR comes from a girl aged 2 to 9 in good health and CMV-seronegative. CDR3 DNA sequence: TGTGCCAGCTCACGCAGTTACGAGCAGTACTTC. Amino acid sequence: CASSRSYEQYF.